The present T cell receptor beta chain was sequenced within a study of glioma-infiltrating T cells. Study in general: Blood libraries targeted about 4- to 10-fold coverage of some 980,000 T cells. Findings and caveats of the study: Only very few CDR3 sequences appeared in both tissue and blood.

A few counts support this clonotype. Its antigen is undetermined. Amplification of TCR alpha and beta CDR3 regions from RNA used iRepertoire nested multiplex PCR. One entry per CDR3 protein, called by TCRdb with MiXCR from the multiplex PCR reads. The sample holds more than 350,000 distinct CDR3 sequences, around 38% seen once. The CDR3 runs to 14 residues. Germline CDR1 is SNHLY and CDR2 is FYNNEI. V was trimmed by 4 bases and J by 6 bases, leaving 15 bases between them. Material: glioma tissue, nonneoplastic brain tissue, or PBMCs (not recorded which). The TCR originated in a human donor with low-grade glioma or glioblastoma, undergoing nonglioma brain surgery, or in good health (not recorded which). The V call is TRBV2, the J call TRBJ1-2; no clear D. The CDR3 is CASSVSILADGYTF. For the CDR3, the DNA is TGTGCCAGCAGTGTTTCCATCTTGGCGGATGGCTACACCTTC.